This entry is about one T cell receptor beta chain. Its matching antigen is unknown. The sample is drawn from a study of T cell responses to AZD1222 COVID-19 vaccine. Study as a whole: Pooled samples include second doses given at about 4 or 12 weeks. Study-level points and caveats: Spike-specific TCR breadth and depth were elevated following two AZD1222 doses. Baseline seropositivity characterized only a handful of AZD1222 recipients.

The CDR3 runs 15 residues. The germline V gene has CDR1 SNHLY and CDR2 FYNNEI. The ends were cut back, 5 bases at V and 2 bases at J, with 13 bases in the middle. Repertoires were generated with immunoSEQ multiplex PCR, while TCRdb's copy carries only in-frame clones and drops some. The top ten clones hold around 5.8% of a sample with 100,000 to 150,000 clones, around nine tenths of them seen once. Material: peripheral blood, obtained on day 0 of AZD1222 vaccination. V is TRBV2 and J is TRBJ1-5; D uncertain. The sequence came from an adult in good health. CDR3 region: CASSRSADGNQPQHF. The CDR3 region has the DNA TGTGCCAGCAGTAGGTCCGCCGACGGCAATCAGCCCCAGCATTTT.